Detailed here is one T cell receptor beta chain. Its antigen is still unknown. V shed 2 bases and J shed 5 bases, with 16 bases lying between them. The CDR3 loop spans 15 amino acids. Germline lookup yields CDR1 SGHDT and CDR2 YYEEEE. TCRdb's copy holds only in-frame clones and misses some; the assay was immunoSEQ multiplex PCR. The sample shows 90,000 to 95,000 clones, around 77% of them seen only once. This sample stems from a study of cytotoxic CD8 clonotypes in ibrutinib-treated CLL. Study information: Investigators reported roughly 24 partial and 2 complete responses; after median around 63 months, roughly 15 patients remained remitted and 12 progressed.

Study-wide results and limits: Pretreatment clonality was elevated relative to age-matched healthy donors and paralleled circulating CD8+ T-cell counts.

This TCR was recovered from a human donor with chronic lymphocytic leukemia. V and J are TRBV5-6 and TRBJ1-1; no reliable D call. Sequencing was performed on PBMCs, taken after 24 months of ibrutinib treatment. CDR3 sequence: CASSFERSVSTEAFF. As DNA, the CDR3 is TGTGCCAGCAGCTTCGAACGGAGCGTCTCAACTGAAGCTTTCTTT.